This is a list of T cell receptor beta chains from one sample in a study of T cell responses to AZD1222 COVID-19 vaccine. Profiled with immunoSEQ multiplex PCR; TCRdb holds only in-frame clones, not every one. The sample records approximately 170,000 clones, around nine tenths being singletons. The sample was peripheral blood, taken 28 days after the second AZD1222 dose. All receptors come from an adult who received the AZD1222 COVID-19 vaccine. Each CDR3 is given with its conserved first and last residue.

cdr3_length j_call v_call cdr3_aa
14 TRBJ1-4 TRBV7-2 CASSLGQGYEKLFF
14 TRBJ1-1 TRBV10-1 CASSVDSLNTEAFF
13 TRBJ2-3 TRBV6-4 CASSEAPTDTQYF
13 TRBJ1-1 TRBV7-9 CASSFGPNTEAFF
12 TRBJ2-7 TRBV6-6 CASSGTSREQYF
14 TRBJ2-5 TRBV19 CASSNTGGLGTQYF
16 TRBJ2-1 TRBV6-5 CASSSRTGSSYNEQFF
13 TRBJ2-7 TRBV12-3/TRBV12-4 CASSRDRFREQYF
15 TRBJ2-3 TRBV3-1/TRBV3-2 CASSHAEEGLDTQYF
16 TRBJ1-5 TRBV18 CASSRLERGGNQPQHF
17 TRBJ2-7 TRBV5-1 CASRIGGGLAPNGEQYF
15 TRBJ2-7 TRBV7-8 CASSLRRVKLYEQYF
15 TRBJ1-2 TRBV4-1 CASSQVEGGLYGYTF
17 TRBJ2-2 TRBV6-2/TRBV6-3 CASSFTSGGNITGELFF
15 TRBJ1-5 TRBV10-3 CAINYLGLNYQPQHF
14 TRBJ1-2 TRBV4-2 CASSQGARNYGYTF
13 TRBJ1-6 TRBV5-6 CASSFGANSPLHF
17 TRBJ1-3 TRBV9 CASSVVGRASSGNTIYF
14 TRBJ2-5 TRBV28 CASSSLWNWETQYF
13 TRBJ2-5 TRBV20-1 CSASSGAAETQYF
15 TRBJ1-1 TRBV27 CASSRDPSTGGEAFF
12 TRBJ2-1 TRBV5-1 CASRGQVNEQFF
14 TRBJ2-7 TRBV19 CASSMGLAGSSPTF
13 TRBJ1-1 TRBV3-1/TRBV3-2 CASSQDTRRAAFF
14 TRBJ1-3 TRBV5-1 CASRSGASGNTIYF
15 TRBJ2-7 TRBV6-2/TRBV6-3 CASSYSTSGGYEQYF
15 TRBJ2-7 TRBV27 CASSLRGSGPYEQYF
14 TRBJ1-4 TRBV30 CAWSVGGGDEKLFF
15 TRBJ2-5 TRBV27 CATSVIGGPQETQYF
16 TRBJ1-5 TRBV5-5 CASSLTAADSNQPQHF
19 TRBJ2-3 TRBV4-1 CASSQGSSGGAMGTDTQYF
14 TRBJ2-7 TRBV4-1 CASSQVGQTYEQYF
15 TRBJ2-7 TRBV6-5 CASSPGGWSSYEQYF
14 TRBJ2-2 TRBV7-2 CASSPPGRPGELFF
13 TRBJ1-1 TRBV11-2 CASSLWGGTEAFF
18 TRBJ2-3 TRBV7-8 CASSLLRAGRGRADTQYF
15 TRBJ1-3 TRBV4-2 CASSQDHREGNTIYF
15 TRBJ2-2 TRBV6-5 CASEGGAGGTGELFF
16 TRBJ2-7 TRBV3-1/TRBV3-2 CASSQLGTGRPYEQYF
16 TRBJ1-4 TRBV5-8 CASSLPDHATNEKLFF
14 TRBJ1-2 TRBV28 CASSLEVKVYGYTF
16 TRBJ2-5 TRBV19 CASSSLAGDRGETQYF
13 TRBJ1-2 TRBV7-2 CASSLATNYGYTF
15 TRBJ2-1 TRBV27 CASSLRAGGYNEQFF
13 TRBJ1-3 TRBV19 CASSIGVRNTIYF
14 TRBJ1-1 TRBV4-1 CASSQGPGGAEAFF
17 TRBJ1-5 TRBV6-1 CASSGAFAQGGYQPQHF
13 TRBJ2-5 TRBV27 CASRTGLLETQYF